These T cell receptor beta chains were read from a single sample in a study of blood T cell repertoires in COVID-19. The protocol was immunoSEQ multiplex PCR, while the TCRdb copy is restricted to in-frame clones and leaves out a portion. Seen here are under 250,000 clones, roughly 83% observed once, and the top ten hold about 9%. Sequencing was performed on peripheral blood. Receptors were obtained from an elderly man with acute or convalescent COVID-19. Each CDR3 is given with its conserved first and last residue. A D gene is named only where the DNA matches it firmly. Clone sizes are given selectively: once, few, many, or a class where the clone is expanded.

D	size	V	J	DNA	CDR3
TRBD2	-	TRBV6-2/TRBV6-3	TRBJ2-7	TGTGCCAGCAGTTACCGAGCGGGAGGGGTCTACGAGCAGTACTTC	CASSYRAGGVYEQYF
TRBD1	-	TRBV7-2	TRBJ1-6	TGTGCCAGCAGCTCCGGGACAGGGTCATCACCCCTCCACTTT	CASSSGTGSSPLHF
TRBD1	-	TRBV9	TRBJ1-4	TGTGCCAGCAGCCTCTCATGGGGGGGACAGGTTAATGAAAAACTGTTTTTT	CASSLSWGGQVNEKLFF
-	-	TRBV29-1	TRBJ2-1	TGCAGCGTTGAGGGACATTACAATGAGCAGTTCTTC	CSVEGHYNEQFF
-	-	TRBV19	TRBJ1-6	TGTGCCAGTAGTATAATGAAAGGGGCAGGATCACCCCTCCACTTT	CASSIMKGAGSPLHF
-	-	TRBV19	TRBJ2-5	TGTGCCAGTAGTACCTCGACAGGTGGGGGACAAGAGACCCAGTACTTC	CASSTSTGGGQETQYF
-	-	TRBV18	TRBJ2-7	TGTGCCAGCTCACCACGCGGACAGAGGACCTACGAGCAGTACTTC	CASSPRGQRTYEQYF
-	few	TRBV3-1/TRBV3-2	TRBJ1-2	TGTGCCAGCAGCCGATGGGGGGATGGCTACACCTTC	CASSRWGDGYTF
-	-	TRBV5-1	TRBJ1-2	TGCGCCAGCAGCTCCACAGGGAGCCGAACGATAGCTAACTATGGCTACACCTTC	CASSSTGSRTIANYGYTF
-	-	TRBV5-1	TRBJ2-7	TGCGCCAGCAGCCTAGCCGGGGATACCTACGAGCAGTACTTC	CASSLAGDTYEQYF
TRBD1	-	TRBV19	TRBJ1-6	TGTGCCAGTTCGGGACAGCCCAATTCACCCCTCCACTTT	CASSGQPNSPLHF
TRBD1	-	TRBV18	TRBJ1-4	TGTGCCAGCTCGCGACAGGGTCCCGTTAATGAAAAACTGTTTTTT	CASSRQGPVNEKLFF
TRBD1	-	TRBV6-5	TRBJ2-7	TGTGCCAGCAGTTTGGGGACAGGCCGGGGCGAGCAGTACTTC	CASSLGTGRGEQYF
-	few	TRBV5-1	TRBJ1-1	TGCGCCAGCAGCTTGGGTCAGGGCATGAACACTGAAGCTTTCTTT	CASSLGQGMNTEAFF
TRBD2	-	TRBV29-1	TRBJ2-1	TGCAGCGCCGGAGGACTAGCGGGGGGGCATGAGCAGTTCTTC	CSAGGLAGGHEQFF
TRBD1	-	TRBV6-5	TRBJ2-2	TGTGCCAGCATTCGGACAGGGGGCCACACCGGGGAGCTGTTTTTT	CASIRTGGHTGELFF
TRBD1	few	TRBV7-2	TRBJ1-5	TGTGCCAGCAGCCCACAGGGGGGCCTCAATCAGCCCCAGCATTTT	CASSPQGGLNQPQHF
-	-	TRBV10-1	TRBJ1-1	TGCGCCAGCAGTGAGTCACGGGGGGCTGGTACTGAAGCTTTCTTT	CASSESRGAGTEAFF
TRBD1	-	TRBV11-1	TRBJ2-1	TGTGCCAGCAGCTTGGGACAGAGTAACTACAATGAGCAGTTCTTC	CASSLGQSNYNEQFF
TRBD1	few	TRBV24-1	TRBJ1-2	TGTGCCACCAGTGATTCGACAGGGTGGGATGGCTACACCTTC	CATSDSTGWDGYTF
-	-	TRBV10-3	TRBJ1-5	TGTGCCATCAGTGAGGGGAGAACCTACAATCAGCCCCAGCATTTT	CAISEGRTYNQPQHF
TRBD1	-	TRBV27	TRBJ1-1	TGTGCCAGCAGTTTCGACAGGGGGCGAGGGACTGAAGCTTTCTTT	CASSFDRGRGTEAFF
-	-	TRBV12-3/TRBV12-4	TRBJ1-3	TGTGCCAGCAGTACCAGGGGATTGAACACCATATATTTT	CASSTRGLNTIYF
TRBD2	once	TRBV5-1	TRBJ2-1	TGCGCCAGCAGCTTCGGTCTAGCGGGATCTTACTCCTACAATGAGCAGTTCTTC	CASSFGLAGSYSYNEQFF
TRBD1	-	TRBV6-5	TRBJ2-7	TGTGCCAGCAGTTACCTCCCGAGACAGGGTTCGGGGGAGCAGTACTTC	CASSYLPRQGSGEQYF
-	-	TRBV19	TRBJ2-1	TGTGCCACCGGGGTACGAAGGGATGAGCAGTTCTTC	CATGVRRDEQFF
TRBD1	-	TRBV4-1	TRBJ1-4	TGCGCCAGCAGCCTCCAGGGGGCATGGGCTGAAAAACTGTTTTTT	CASSLQGAWAEKLFF
TRBD2	-	TRBV3-1/TRBV3-2	TRBJ2-7	TGTGCCAGCAGCCTGTCCGGTACAAGCGGGGTTGCGTACTTC	CASSLSGTSGVAYF
TRBD1	-	TRBV5-1	TRBJ1-5	TGCGCCAGCAGCTCCGGGACAGGCAATCAGCCCCAGCATTTT	CASSSGTGNQPQHF
-	-	TRBV18	TRBJ1-5	TGTGCCAGCTCACCGGCTCAGTACGAGCCCCAGCATTTT	CASSPAQYEPQHF
-	-	TRBV7-8	TRBJ1-5	TGTGCCAGCAGCTTAGAACATAGCAATCAGCCCCAGCATTTT	CASSLEHSNQPQHF
TRBD1	few	TRBV7-8	TRBJ1-6	TGTGCCAGCAGTTACCGGGACAGGGGTGATTCACCCCTCCACTTT	CASSYRDRGDSPLHF
TRBD1	-	TRBV19	TRBJ1-5	TGTGCCAGTAGTATATATCGGGACAGGGGTATTAGCAATCAGCCCCAGCATTTT	CASSIYRDRGISNQPQHF
-	few	TRBV12-5	TRBJ2-7	TGTGCTAGTGGTTTGGTACGAGGGTCGCGGGTGCAGTACTTC	CASGLVRGSRVQYF
-	few	TRBV10-2	TRBJ1-5	TGCGCCAGCAGTGACCCCCCAGGTCAGCCCCAGCATTTT	CASSDPPGQPQHF
-	-	TRBV28	TRBJ2-7	TGTGCCAGCAGCCTGAGCGGAGGAAACTCCTACGAGCAGTACTTC	CASSLSGGNSYEQYF
TRBD1	-	TRBV4-2	TRBJ1-3	TGTGCCAGCAGCCCCGACAGGGGTAGCTCTGGAAACACCATATATTTT	CASSPDRGSSGNTIYF
-	-	TRBV7-2	TRBJ2-5	TGTGCCAGCAGCTTAAAATTGGCAGGCCAAGAGACCCAGTACTTC	CASSLKLAGQETQYF
TRBD1	-	TRBV24-1	TRBJ1-2	TGTGCCACCAGTGATCCCCGACAGGGGGCGGGTGGCTACACCTTC	CATSDPRQGAGGYTF
TRBD1	-	TRBV28	TRBJ2-2	TGTGCCAGCAGACTACAGGGGGCGTTCGCCGGGGAGCTGTTTTTT	CASRLQGAFAGELFF
-	-	TRBV6-1	TRBJ1-6	TGTGCCAGCAGTGAACGGGGGTACTCACCCCTCCACTTT	CASSERGYSPLHF
-	once	TRBV7-8	TRBJ1-6	TGTGCCAGCAGCTTACGGGTTCTAACCTATAATTCACCCCTCCACTTT	CASSLRVLTYNSPLHF
-	-	TRBV5-6	TRBJ2-5	TGTGCCAGCAGCTTGGAGGGGCGGAACCAAGAGACCCAGTACTTC	CASSLEGRNQETQYF
TRBD1	-	TRBV24-1	TRBJ2-2	TGTGCCACCAGTGAAACACGGACAGGGCCCAACACCGGGGAGCTGTTTTTT	CATSETRTGPNTGELFF
-	-	TRBV6-5	TRBJ1-3	TGTGCCAGCAGTTACTCACGGGGGAGCTCTGGAAACACCATATATTTT	CASSYSRGSSGNTIYF
-	-	TRBV25-1	TRBJ1-4	TGTGCCAGCAGTACCACTCGACAACTTAATGAAAAACTGTTTTTT	CASSTTRQLNEKLFF
-	-	TRBV11-1	TRBJ1-5	TGTGCCAGCAGCTTAGGCGACAGGAACAATCAGCCCCAGCATTTT	CASSLGDRNNQPQHF
-	-	TRBV7-9	TRBJ2-3	TGTGCCAGCCAGAAAGCGGCCACAGATACGCAGTATTTT	CASQKAATDTQYF
TRBD1	-	TRBV6-5	TRBJ2-7	TGTGCCAGCAGTTACGGAGGGACAGGGGGCGAGCAGTACTTC	CASSYGGTGGEQYF
TRBD1	few	TRBV5-1	TRBJ2-7	TGCGCCAGCAGCCCGAGACAGGGGGCAGGCTACGAGCAGTACTTC	CASSPRQGAGYEQYF
TRBD2	-	TRBV10-3	TRBJ2-1	TGTGCCATCAGTCTACCGGGACTAGCTCACAATGAGCAGTTCTTC	CAISLPGLAHNEQFF